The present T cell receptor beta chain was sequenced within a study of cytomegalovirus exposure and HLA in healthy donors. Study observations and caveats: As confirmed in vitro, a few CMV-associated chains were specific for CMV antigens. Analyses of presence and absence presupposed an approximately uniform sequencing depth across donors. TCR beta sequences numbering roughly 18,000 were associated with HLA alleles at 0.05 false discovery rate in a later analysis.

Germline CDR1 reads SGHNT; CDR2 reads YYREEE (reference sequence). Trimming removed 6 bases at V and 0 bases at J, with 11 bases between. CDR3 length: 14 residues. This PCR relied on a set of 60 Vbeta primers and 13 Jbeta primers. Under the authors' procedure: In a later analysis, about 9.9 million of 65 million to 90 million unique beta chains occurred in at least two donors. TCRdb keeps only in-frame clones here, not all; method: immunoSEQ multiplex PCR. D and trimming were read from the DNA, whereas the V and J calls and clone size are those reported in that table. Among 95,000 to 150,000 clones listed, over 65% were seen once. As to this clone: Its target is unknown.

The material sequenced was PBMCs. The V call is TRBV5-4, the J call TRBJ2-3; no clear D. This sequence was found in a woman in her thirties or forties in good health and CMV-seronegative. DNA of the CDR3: TGTGCCAGCAACCGACTGCCTAGCACAGATACGCAGTATTTT. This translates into CASNRLPSTDTQYF.